Each of the 5 T cell receptor beta chains below was sequenced from the same sample in a study of cytomegalovirus exposure and HLA in healthy donors. The table came from immunoSEQ multiplex PCR; TCRdb's copy has only in-frame clones and leaves some out. The table has roughly 120,000 clones, about 85% seen once. What was sequenced was PBMCs. Receptor source: a man aged 18 to 29 in good health and CMV-seropositive.

V gene TRBV7-2 combines with J gene TRBJ2-5; 7 nucleotides match TRBD2. The germline V gene encodes CDR1 SGHTA and CDR2 FQGNSA. V shed 3 bases, J shed 2 bases, and the junction held 6 bases outside the gene matches. This CDR3 comprises 15 residues. CDR3 protein: CASSFDLAAQETQYF. CDR3 DNA: TGTGCCAGCAGCTTCGATCTAGCGGCACAAGAGACCCAGTACTTC.

This clone has only one observation. The V gene is TRBV5-6, the J gene TRBJ1-2, with 11 positions matching TRBD1. In germline, CDR1 is SGHDT, CDR2 YYEEEE. V gave up 3 bases and J gave up 6 bases; unmatched junction bases: 1. This CDR3 region has 13 residues. The CDR3 DNA sequence: TGTGCCAGCAGCTCGGACAGGGGGCATGGCTACACCTTC. Protein: CASSSDRGHGYTF.

The V call is TRBV5-1, the J call TRBJ2-5; perhaps TRBD2 as D (6 bases). There are 14 residues in the CDR3. Deletions cut 4 bases from V and 2 bases from J, with 12 bases between. Germline lookup yields CDR1 SGHRS and CDR2 YFSETQ. The CDR3 DNA reads TGCGCCAGCAGCCCCCGGGACTTACAAGAGACCCAGTACTTC. Protein sequence: CASSPRDLQETQYF. The whole variable domain, remainder taken from reference TRBV5-1 and TRBJ2-5, is KAGVTQTPRYLIKTRGQQVTLSCSPISGHRSVSWYQQTPGQGLQFLFEYFSETQRNKGNFPGRFSGRQFSNSRSEMNVSTLELGDSALYLCASSPRDLQETQYFGPGTRLLVL.

This clone occurred once. This rearrangement joins TRBV19 to TRBJ1-1; D perhaps matches TRBD1 (5 bases). Germline CDR1 is LNHDA and CDR2 is SQIVND (reference sequence). The CDR3 contains 15 residues. Trimming removed 9 bases from V and 3 bases from J, with 20 bases in between. The CDR3 loop is CASARAGTPDTEAFF. The CDR3 nucleotides are TGTGCCAGCGCCAGGGCAGGGACTCCAGACACTGAAGCTTTCTTT.

The chain employs TRBV4-1 and TRBJ2-5; 8 positions match TRBD2. V lost 4 bases and J lost 2; bases outside the gene matches: 6. This CDR3 has 15 residues. Germline V gene data show CDR1 as MGHRA and CDR2 as YSYEKL. CDR3 region: CASSPGGALQETQYF. The CDR3 DNA reads as TGCGCCAGCAGCCCGGGGGGGGCACTTCAAGAGACCCAGTACTTC.